What follows are 26 T cell receptor beta chains derived from one specimen sequenced in a study of blood T cells in healthy people across ages. Primed by a sample-barcoded 5' primer and a J-beta primer mix, a second PCR proceeded for about 6 to 12 cycles. Each CDR3 protein is one row after TCRdb ran MiXCR on the 5' RACE reads. The data hold 450,000 to 650,000 distinct CDR3 sequences, with about 24% observed a single time. The sample was also reused in another study, on T cells of mothers and their children.

The sequenced material came from blood. The receptors come from a boy aged 5-17 years in good health.

There are many counts of this clonotype. CDR3 sequence: CASSPQASGSSGEQFF. In nucleotides, the CDR3 is TGTGCCAGCAGCCCTCAGGCTAGCGGGAGCTCTGGTGAGCAGTTCTTC. This chain links TRBV7-2 with TRBJ2-1; 10 bases fit TRBD2. Trimming took 5 bases from V and 9 from J; bases not matched to a gene: 13. CDR3 length: 16 residues. Germline V gene data show CDR1 as SGHTA and CDR2 as FQGNSA.

The rearrangement joins TRBV28 to TRBJ1-1, with 7 bases fitting TRBD1. The CDR3 runs 14 residues. Germline V CDR1 and CDR2: MDHEN, SYDVKM. V trimming: 5 bases; J trimming: 2 bases; junction bases outside the gene matches: 5. The CDR3 region is CASSETGTNTEAFF. CDR3 nucleotide sequence: TGTGCCAGCAGTGAGACAGGGACTAACACTGAAGCTTTCTTT.

This clonotype has more than one count but fewer than ten. The rearrangement links TRBV5-1 to TRBJ1-1; D is unresolved. The CDR3 contains 13 residues. Trimming removed 1 base at V and 3 bases at J, with 7 bases between. Germline values: CDR1 SGHRS, CDR2 YFSETQ. The CDR3 sequence: CASSLRAYTEAFF. DNA for the CDR3: TGCGCCAGCAGCTTGAGGGCCTACACTGAAGCTTTCTTT.

The rearrangement links TRBV28 to TRBJ1-4, with D possibly TRBD1 on 6 matching bases. The CDR3 sequence is 18 residues long. The ends were cut back, 5 bases at V and 2 bases at J, with 21 bases in the middle. Germline V CDR1 and CDR2: MDHEN, SYDVKM. For the CDR3, the DNA is TGTGCCAGCAGTCCCCAACGCCGCGGGGGCTGGACTAATGAAAAACTGTTTTTT. It codes for CASSPQRRGGWTNEKLFF. Together with reference TRBV28 and TRBJ1-4, the CDR3 gives the full variable domain: DVKVTQSSRYLVKRTGEKVFLECVQDMDHENMFWYRQDPGLGLRLIYFSYDVKMKEKGDIPEGYSVSREKKERFSLILESASTNQTSMYLCASSPQRRGGWTNEKLFFGSGTQLSVL.

This chain links TRBV24-1 with TRBJ2-1; TRBD1 might be the D (6 bases). Trimming pared 6 bases from V and 0 bases from J, leaving 11 bases between. The CDR3 contains 15 residues. Germline V gives CDR1 KGHDR, CDR2 SFDVKD. The CDR3 DNA reads TGTGCCACCAGTCCGGGGACATCCTCCTACAATGAGCAGTTCTTC. Its translation is CATSPGTSSYNEQFF.

V is TRBV7-2 and J is TRBJ2-5; the match to TRBD2 covers 7 bases. The J call may be in error: the DNA end matches TRBJ2-7 better. The germline V gene has CDR1 SGHTA and CDR2 FQGNSA. This CDR3 is built from 14 residues. CDR3 amino acids: CASSFFSGNYEQYF. The CDR3 DNA reads TGTGCCAGCAGCTTTTTCAGCGGGAACTACGAGCAGTACTTC.

The gene calls are TRBV11-2 and TRBJ2-3; TRBD2 matches 9 bases. The CDR3 is made up of 16 amino acids. Germline V gives CDR1 SGHAT, CDR2 FQNNGV. The J segment lost 4 bases and the V segment lost 7 bases, leaving 12 bases of the junction unmatched. In nucleotides, the CDR3 is TGTGCCAGCACGGTCGGAGGACTAGCGCATCCAGATACGCAGTATTTT. Protein product: CASTVGGLAHPDTQYF.

This clonotype came up many times. The genes are TRBV29-1 and TRBJ2-7, with D possibly being TRBD2 (6 bases). Trimming took off 6 bases at V and 2 bases at J, with 23 bases between the two ends. The length of the CDR3 is 16 residues. Germline V gives CDR1 SQVTM, CDR2 ANQGSEA. The CDR3 sequence: CSVEGLTPGRPYEQYF. CDR3 sequence (DNA): TGCAGCGTGGAGGGCTTAACTCCGGGACGGCCCTACGAGCAGTACTTC.

This rearrangement joins TRBV7-2 to TRBJ1-1; D is unresolved. CDR1 and CDR2 (germline): SGHTA, FQGNSA. Trimming took 2 bases from V and 6 from J, leaving 7 bases between them. There are 12 residues in the CDR3. The DNA for the CDR3 is TGTGCCAGCAGCTTACCCGTCGCTGAAGCTTTCTTT. Protein: CASSLPVAEAFF.

The chain uses TRBV28 and TRBJ2-5; a possible D gene is TRBD1 (5 bases). The J call may be mistaken, given a closer DNA end match to TRBJ2-1. The CDR3 has 13 residues. Germline V CDR1 and CDR2: MDHEN, SYDVKM. The CDR3 DNA is TGTGCCAGCAGTTCAGGGTTCGACAATGAGCAGTTCTTC. This gives the protein CASSSGFDNEQFF.

V usage is TRBV7-9 and J usage is TRBJ2-5; 8 nucleotides line up with TRBD1. The J call is in doubt because the DNA end fits TRBJ2-1 better. The CDR3 is 17 residues long. Germline V gene lookup returns CDR1 SEHNR and CDR2 FQNEAQ (reference sequence). The CDR3 DNA reads as TGTGCCAGCAGCCCCCCTATCGACAGGGGCAAATACAATGAGCAGTTCTTC. Translated: CASSPPIDRGKYNEQFF.

On this clonotype: The conserved final phenylalanine or tryptophan is absent from the CDR3, which likely points to a read error. This chain uses TRBV20-1 with TRBJ2-5, with 8 bases lining up with TRBD2. The CDR3 has 15 residues. Germline CDR1 reads DFQATT; CDR2 reads SNEGSKA (reference sequence). Unmatched junction bases numbered 11, after V lost 5 bases and J lost 3 bases. The CDR3 coding sequence is TGCAGTGCTCTCGGGGGACTAGTAACCGAAGAGACCCAGTACCTC. Its translation: CSALGGLVTEETQYL.

This clonotype was detected ten times or more. The V and J genes are TRBV6-5 and TRBJ2-3; no firm D call. Germline V lookup: CDR1 MNHEY, CDR2 SVGAGI. The CDR3 covers 14 residues. The V and J ends lost 2 bases and 6 bases respectively, with 12 bases between them. In DNA, the CDR3 is TGTGCCAGCAGTTACCGGACCGACCATGATACGCAGTATTTT. Protein product: CASSYRTDHDTQYF.

CDR3 in amino acids: CATSRDSNYEQYF. The DNA for the CDR3 is TGTGCCACCAGCAGAGATTCCAACTACGAGCAGTACTTC. The J gene is TRBJ2-7, the V gene TRBV15; D not resolved. Germline CDR1 reads LNHNV; CDR2 reads YYDKDF (reference sequence). The CDR3 loop spans 13 amino acids. Trimming removed 0 bases at V and 3 bases at J, with 6 bases between.

V gene TRBV19 combines with J gene TRBJ2-7; 7 nucleotides match TRBD2. The germline V gene encodes CDR1 LNHDA and CDR2 SQIVND (reference sequence). This CDR3 contains 15 residues. J lost 2 bases, V lost 3 bases, and 7 bases had no gene match. The CDR3 spells CASSIYRGEPYEQYF. CDR3 coding DNA: TGTGCCAGTAGTATTTACCGGGGGGAACCCTACGAGCAGTACTTC.

The rearrangement joins TRBV28 to TRBJ1-6; D uncertain. Trimming pared 5 bases from V and 0 bases from J, leaving 17 bases between. Germline values: CDR1 MDHEN, CDR2 SYDVKM. The CDR3 is 18 amino acids. The CDR3 region is CASSPLMVSSSYNSPLHF. The CDR3 nucleotides are TGTGCCAGCAGTCCCCTAATGGTTAGCAGCTCCTATAATTCACCCCTCCACTTT.

This clonotype was detected a few times. This chain connects TRBV20-1 to TRBJ2-7, with TRBD2 identical over 10 bases. Unmatched junction bases numbered 3, after V lost 4 bases and J lost 3 bases. CDR3 length equals 13 residues. Per germline, CDR1 DFQATT and CDR2 SNEGSKA (reference sequence). This CDR3 reads CSANLAGVYEQYF. The CDR3 DNA is TGCAGTGCTAATCTAGCGGGAGTCTACGAGCAGTACTTC.

This clonotype was recorded a few times. The chain combines TRBV29-1 with TRBJ2-1; 7 bases are shared with TRBD2. Losses at the gene ends were 8 bases for V and 5 bases for J; bases not matched to a gene: 12. Germline V gives CDR1 SQVTM, CDR2 ANQGSEA. This CDR3 region has 14 residues. CDR3 region: CSPVEGLLDNEQFF. In DNA, the CDR3 is TGCAGCCCGGTGGAGGGACTACTCGACAATGAGCAGTTCTTC.

This CDR3 reads CASSRTGADTGELFF. CDR3 DNA sequence: TGTGCCAGCAGCCGGACAGGGGCGGACACCGGGGAGCTGTTTTTT. The rearrangement links TRBV6-6 to TRBJ2-2, with 9 nucleotides matching TRBD1. The V gene's germline CDR1 is MNHNY and CDR2 SVGAGI (reference sequence). This CDR3 contains 15 residues. V lost 6 bases and J lost 3; bases outside the gene matches: 5.

In its sample, this clonotype was seen a few times. The chain uses TRBV4-3 and TRBJ2-3; a weak D match, TRBD2 (6 bases). The CDR3 loop spans 15 amino acids. Trimming cost V 5 bases and J 2 bases, with 14 bases left between them. CDR1 and CDR2 from the germline V gene are LGHNA and YSLEER. The CDR3 region is CASSLVGRDTDTQYF. CDR3 bases: TGCGCCAGCAGCTTAGTGGGGCGGGACACAGATACGCAGTATTTT.

The V and J genes are TRBV5-1 and TRBJ2-5; weak D call: TRBD1 (5 bases). The CDR3 totals 12 residues. Germline CDR1 and CDR2: SGHRS and YFSETQ. Trimming cost V 6 bases and J 1 base, with 7 bases left between them. CDR3: CASTGPQETQYF. The CDR3, as DNA: TGCGCCAGCACAGGGCCCCAAGAGACCCAGTACTTC. Using reference TRBV5-1 and TRBJ2-5 for the parts outside the CDR3, the full variable domain is KAGVTQTPRYLIKTRGQQVTLSCSPISGHRSVSWYQQTPGQGLQFLFEYFSETQRNKGNFPGRFSGRQFSNSRSEMNVSTLELGDSALYLCASTGPQETQYFGPGTRLLVL.

V usage is TRBV12-3 or TRBV12-4 and J usage is TRBJ2-3; perhaps TRBD2 as D (5 bases). Trimming pared 5 bases from V and 6 bases from J, leaving 9 bases between. The CDR3 covers 12 residues. CDR3: CASSPRRDTQYF. The DNA of the CDR3 is TGTGCCAGCAGTCCCCGGAGGGATACGCAGTATTTT.

This rearrangement joins TRBV9 to TRBJ1-2; possibly TRBD1 for D (5 bases). Germline V lookup: CDR1 SGDLS, CDR2 YYNGEE. The CDR3 has 15 amino acids. V lost 0 bases, J lost 3 bases, and 12 bases lay in between. The CDR3 nucleotides are TGTGCCAGCAGCGTAGGCAACCGAGGGGACTATGGCTACACCTTC. Translating it yields CASSVGNRGDYGYTF.

Only a few counts were recorded for this clonotype. The chain carries TRBV10-3 and TRBJ2-7; maybe TRBD1 (6 bases). The V end was cut by 8 bases, the J end by 5 bases, with 10 bases between. Germline V CDR1 and CDR2: ENHRY, SYGVKD. The CDR3 has 11 amino acids. The CDR3 loop reads CAIGGQNEQYF. The CDR3, as DNA: TGTGCCATCGGGGGACAAAACGAGCAGTACTTC.

This rearrangement joins TRBV4-1 to TRBJ1-1; D perhaps matches TRBD1 (5 bases). The V end lost 0 bases, the J end lost 6 bases, and 14 bases lay between the germline ends. The germline V gene has CDR1 MGHRA and CDR2 YSYEKL. The CDR3 consists of 15 residues. The CDR3 here is CASSQEVREGAEAFF. CDR3 nucleotides: TGCGCCAGCAGCCAAGAAGTCAGGGAGGGCGCTGAAGCTTTCTTT.

The V and J genes are TRBV7-9 and TRBJ2-1, with 9 bases lining up with TRBD2. This CDR3 region has 18 residues. V gave up 3 bases and J gave up 0 bases; unmatched junction bases: 9. The germline gives CDR1 SEHNR, CDR2 FQNEAQ (reference sequence). CDR3 loop: CASSFSAGGTSSYNEQFF. Written as DNA, the CDR3 is TGTGCCAGCAGCTTCTCAGCGGGAGGAACGAGCTCCTACAATGAGCAGTTCTTC.